This T cell receptor beta chain was documented in a study of shared clonotypes between healthy human individuals (dated by TCRdb to the early 2020s). At the level of the whole study: The cohort comprised a couple of women and a few men aged 18 to 49 years. Per donor, three plates each were used for CD4 naive and CD4 memory, two for CD8 naive, and one for CD8 memory. The study deeply sequenced blood TCR repertoires of about five healthy adults to estimate repertoire size and the extent of clonotype sharing between individuals. To increase sequencing depth and limit assay-specific biases, TCR repertoire library preparation and sequencing were carried out by different laboratories using diverse techniques. Each donor's leukapheresis produced roughly between about 0.8 and 8.9 billion PBMCs.

Donors were healthy HIV-negative adults with no recently reported acute infections or vaccinations. Only Caucasian adults living in Nashville, Tennessee, USA were represented among the donors. CD4+ T cells were enriched through magnetic negative selection, after which naive cells were positively selected on CD45RA and the remaining negative fraction served as the memory subset. Blood was obtained by leukapheresis, after which PBMCs were separated by Ficoll-Histopaque density gradient centrifugation and cryopreserved in liquid nitrogen vapor phase. Analytical flow cytometry was used to check the purity and quantity of each magnetically sorted T cell population. Genomic DNA was isolated from each sorted fraction and quantified by UV absorbance on a Nanodrop 2000c. As to this clone: Its antigen remains undetermined. Within one base of it there is no much larger clone, and no base qualities were kept.

Results the study describes overall, beyond this receptor: The small number of donors limited the genetic and exposure-history diversity represented. Incomplete sequencing was indicated by rarefaction of sorted-subset datasets, despite the large sequencing depth. Sampling was restricted to blood, and TCR repertoires in tissue are likely to differ from TCR repertoires in blood. Larger estimated clonotype richness was generally found for naive subsets than for memory subsets. Compared with non-shared clonotypes, the clonotypes found in all four sorted-subset donors had higher generation probabilities. Pairwise subsampling led to the expectation that sequencing depth would affect the degree of clonotype sharing among donors. Across a few donors, about 4.5% of naive CD4, approximately 3.6% of naive CD8, 2.3% of memory CD4, and around 0.4% of memory CD8 clonotypes were shared.

Reading from cysteine to phenylalanine, the CDR3 counts 13 amino acids. The DNA shown is the 39-base CDR3, in frame from base 1. Taken from the germline V gene, the CDR1 and CDR2 loops are MDHEN and SYDVKM. V and J lose 5 bases and 3 bases, and a span of 11 bases separates them. TCR CDR3 regions were amplified from genomic DNA by multiplex PCR using the deep immunoSEQ assay. Extracted genomic DNA from each cell subset was distributed evenly across all wells of several immunoSEQ 96-well plates, and each plate was treated as a replicate. For sorted subsets, roughly 0.2 ug genomic DNA, equal to 25,000 to 35,000 T cell genomes, was loaded into each replicate PCR. Purified libraries were quantified with a Qubit 3.0 fluorometer, sized on a Bioanalyzer 2100, and re-quantified with the KAPA Library Quantification kit. A separate single-read 150-cycle Illumina NextSeq 550 flow cell was used to sequence each immunoSEQ 96-well plate. The authors processed their data as follows. Because the immunoSEQ output held only junctional sequences and lacked quality scores, the filtering could not match the filtering applied to full-length reads. Sequences were annotated with PyIR, a Python wrapper for IgBLAST v1.9, and V/J genes and CDR3 were assigned using IMGT germline references. Reads were filtered out if the reads had weak V/J assignments (E-value above 1e-6), no CDR3, stop codons, out-of-frame junctions, or ambiguous translated residues. V3J clonotypes were defined as sequences sharing an identical inferred V gene, J gene, and CDR3 amino acid sequence. Percentage overlap between repertoires was calculated by dividing the number of shared unique clonotypes by the size of the smaller repertoire. Repertoire richness was assessed with RTK rarefaction, the Chao1 estimator, and Recon v2.1 estimates of unobserved clonotypes. For all TCRbeta clonotypes obtained by the gDNA method from a handful of donors, generation probabilities were computed with OLGA. Held by TCRdb, this immuneACCESS table contains in-frame sequences only and omits some clones. Under half of the omission traces to an unresolved V gene where checked; the cause of the rest is unknown. V and J calls and clone size are given by that table; D and trimming were obtained from the DNA. The sample yields under 1,900,000 clones; roughly 98.5% were counted once. Clones ranked in the top ten supply about 0.4% of the sample.

Input material: naive CD4+ T cells sorted from blood. Per the publication, the cell subset or site label means: CD45RA+ positively selected. This receptor chain uses TRBV28 and TRBJ2-7, with no confidently assigned D gene. This TCR came from a man aged 25 to 40 in good health. The CDR3: CASSPLVDYEQYF. The bases are TGTGCCAGCAGTCCGCTAGTTGACTACGAGCAGTACTTC.